The 6 T cell receptor beta chains below were found in one sample sequenced in a study of T cell responses to AZD1222 COVID-19 vaccine. TCRdb's copy holds only in-frame clones and misses some; the assay was immunoSEQ multiplex PCR. The data show over 140,000 clones, just under 95% seen once. This specimen was peripheral blood, taken on day 0 of AZD1222 vaccination. These TCRs come from an adult in good health.

The CDR3 DNA reads as TGTGCCAGCAGTTACTCGGGTGATAGGCTCTATGGCTACACCTTC. Translated, it gives CASSYSGDRLYGYTF. This chain connects TRBV6-2 or TRBV6-3 to TRBJ1-2; D remains unclear. Germline lookup yields CDR1 MNHEY and CDR2 SVGEGT. V was trimmed by 0 bases and J by 4 bases, leaving 12 bases between them. CDR3 length equals 15 residues.

This clone was picked up one time. V gene TRBV18 combines with J gene TRBJ1-4; TRBD1 is a possible D gene (5 bases). The CDR3 contains 13 residues. Germline CDR1 KGHSH, CDR2 LQKENI. The germline V and J ends were trimmed by 3 bases and 8 bases, with 10 bases remaining between them. The CDR3 sequence: CASSPDEGEKLFF. CDR3 bases: TGTGCCAGCTCACCCGACGAGGGGGAAAAACTGTTTTTT.

The genes are TRBV18 and TRBJ2-7; D unresolved. Germline CDR1 and CDR2: KGHSH and LQKENI. V was pared by 3 bases and J by 2 bases, with 5 bases between. This CDR3 has 12 residues. In nucleotides, the CDR3 is TGTGCCAGCTCACCTCAGACCTACGAGCAGTACTTC. This encodes CASSPQTYEQYF.

V gene TRBV7-6 combines with J gene TRBJ2-5; 7 positions agree with TRBD2. Trimming took 4 bases from V and 3 from J; bases not matched to a gene: 11. The V gene's germline CDR1 is SGHVS and CDR2 FNYEAQ. This CDR3 contains 16 residues. For the CDR3, the DNA is TGTGCCAGCAGCTCCCCGGTGGGGGGGAGCGAAGAGACCCAGTACTTC. As protein: CASSSPVGGSEETQYF.

The chain uses TRBV19 and TRBJ1-1; D remains unclear. This CDR3 region has 14 residues. Germline V gene lookup returns CDR1 LNHDA and CDR2 SQIVND (reference sequence). The V and J ends lost 5 bases and 1 base respectively, with 11 bases between them. This CDR3 is CASSLHDGNTEAFF. The CDR3 DNA sequence: TGTGCCAGTAGTCTCCATGACGGGAACACTGAAGCTTTCTTT.

This sequence joins TRBV27 and TRBJ2-7; D may be TRBD2 (5 bases). From germline, CDR1 is MNHEY and CDR2 SMNVEV (reference sequence). V was shortened by 0 bases and J by 3 bases, with 12 bases between the two germline ends. The CDR3 is made up of 15 amino acids. The CDR3 coding sequence is TGTGCCAGCAGTTTATCGAGCGGAACCGACTACGAGCAGTACTTC. It translates to CASSLSSGTDYEQYF.